The 28 T cell receptor beta chains below all came from one sample that was sequenced in a study of read filtering for tumor transcriptome and immune sequencing. From about 0.4 ug of RNA, a library with molecular barcoded alpha/delta and beta/gamma adaptors was made. MiXCR, run by TCRdb on the reads, gives a single entry per CDR3 protein. The table includes approximately 58,000 distinct CDR3 sequences, over 9% detected once. The sample was a population of CD138-negative cells sorted from bone marrow. The source is a donor aged 40 or over with multiple myeloma.

With respect to this clonotype: This may be a read error, as it is one base from a much larger clone. This chain uses TRBV9 with TRBJ2-7; 7 positions match TRBD2. Germline V gene lookup returns CDR1 SGDLS and CDR2 YYNGEE. V was clipped by 0 bases and J by 3 bases; unmatched bases: 6. This CDR3 has 15 amino acids. CDR3 sequence: CASSVGLTSDYEQYF. DNA for the CDR3: TGTGCCAGCAGCGTAGGCCTTACTAGCGACTACGAGCAGTACTTC.

There are many counts of this clonotype. The rearrangement links TRBV5-1 to TRBJ2-3, with a tentative D call TRBD1 (5 bases). Germline CDR1 is SGHRS and CDR2 is YFSETQ. The V and J ends lost 5 bases and 0 bases respectively, with 7 bases between them. The CDR3 runs 13 residues. Here the CDR3 reads CASSRTSTDTQYF. CDR3 nucleotides: TGCGCCAGCAGTCGGACAAGCACAGATACGCAGTATTTT.

This rearrangement joins TRBV7-9 to TRBJ2-7, with 9 bases that match TRBD1. Germline trimming cut 5 bases from V and 0 bases from J; bases unmatched to any gene: 8. The CDR3 consists of 16 residues. CDR1 is SEHNR, CDR2 FQNEAQ, per germline (reference sequence). CDR3 sequence reads: CASSTPGTGSSYEQYF. The CDR3 DNA reads TGTGCCAGCAGCACCCCCGGGACAGGGAGCTCCTACGAGCAGTACTTC.

In its sample, this clonotype was seen once. This may be a read error, as it is one base from a much larger clone. The chain links TRBV6-5 to TRBJ1-2; 8 bases fit TRBD1. CDR1 is MNHEY and CDR2 is SVGAGI in the germline V gene. The CDR3 has 14 residues. The V gene end was trimmed by 5 bases and the J gene end by 9 bases; junction bases not matched to a gene: 11. DNA for the CDR3: TGTGCCAGCAGTCAATCGGACAGGGCGATTAGCTACACCTTC. Protein: CASSQSDRAISYTF.

This clonotype was detected a few times. This rearrangement joins TRBV2 to TRBJ2-5; D remains unclear. The CDR3 sequence is 12 residues long. In germline, CDR1 is SNHLY, CDR2 FYNNEI. Trimming stripped 7 bases from V and 1 base from J, with 7 bases between. CDR3 DNA sequence: TGTGCCAGCAAAACAGTCCAAGAGACCCAGTACTTC. This sequence encodes CASKTVQETQYF.

This clonotype was counted at least ten times. Written as DNA, the CDR3 is TGTGCCAGCAGACTCACTGCGACCTACGAGCAGTACTTC. Translating gives CASRLTATYEQYF. V and J are TRBV6-5 and TRBJ2-7, with D unresolved. V lost 6 bases and J lost 2, with 11 bases in between. This CDR3 has 13 residues. Looked up from germline, CDR1 is MNHEY and CDR2 is SVGAGI.

This clonotype was detected many times. The chain couples TRBV28 to TRBJ1-1; D is unresolved. The CDR3 consists of 14 residues. CDR1 and CDR2 from the germline V gene are MDHEN and SYDVKM. Trimming stripped 2 bases from V and 0 bases from J, with 7 bases between. The CDR3, as DNA: TGTGCCAGCAGTTTACGCAGCTTGAACACTGAAGCTTTCTTT. Its protein is CASSLRSLNTEAFF.

This clonotype was recorded at least ten times. The gene calls are TRBV28 and TRBJ1-1; 7 bases match TRBD1. This CDR3 contains 14 residues. V shed 5 bases and J 7 bases; nucleotides not matched to a gene: 10. CDR1 and CDR2 from the germline V gene are MDHEN and SYDVKM. CDR3 protein: CASSRQTGSNEAFF. The CDR3 bases are TGTGCCAGCAGTCGTCAGACAGGGTCTAATGAAGCTTTCTTT.

This clonotype has at least ten counts. The J gene is TRBJ1-5, the V gene TRBV6-2 or TRBV6-3; D is unclear. From germline, CDR1 is MNHEY and CDR2 SVGEGT. V lost 0 bases, J lost 1 base, and 4 bases lay in between. The CDR3 runs 14 residues. CDR3 in DNA: TGTGCCAGCAGTTACTCAGGGAGCAATCAGCCCCAGCATTTT. It codes for CASSYSGSNQPQHF.

Ten or more counts support this clonotype. The chain combines TRBV7-2 with TRBJ1-5; D unresolved. This CDR3 comprises 13 residues. V dropped 2 bases and J dropped 6 bases, with 8 bases sitting between them. CDR1 is SGHTA, CDR2 FQGNSA, per germline. The CDR3, as DNA: TGTGCCAGCAGCTTACTCCTACGTCAGCCCCAGCATTTT. Its translation is CASSLLLRQPQHF.

In its sample, this clonotype was seen many times. V usage is TRBV5-1 and J usage is TRBJ2-7; 7 bases map to TRBD1. Germline CDR1 SGHRS, CDR2 YFSETQ. The length of the CDR3 is 14 residues. V shed 1 base, J shed 5 bases, and the junction held 6 bases outside the gene matches. In DNA, the CDR3 is TGCGCCAGCAGCTTGCCCGGACAGGCCCACGAGCAGTACTTC. Amino acids: CASSLPGQAHEQYF.

The sample holds many counts of this clonotype. The CDR3 protein is CASSVPAKNIQYF. The CDR3 nucleotides are TGTGCCAGCAGTGTCCCGGCAAAAAACATTCAGTACTTC. The chain links TRBV25-1 to TRBJ2-4; D is unclear. V was trimmed by 4 bases and J by 4 bases, leaving 8 bases between them. Per germline, CDR1 MGHDK and CDR2 SYGVNS. This CDR3 has 13 residues.

Of note for this clonotype: This could be a read error, since a much larger clone is one nucleotide away. The chain links TRBV29-1 to TRBJ1-5, with unresolved D. CDR3 size: 13 residues. The germline CDR1 and CDR2 sequences are SQVTM and ANQGSEA. CDR3 protein: CSAEVGLNQPQHF. The CDR3 bases are TGCAGCGCTGAAGTCGGACTCAATCAGCCCCAGCATTTT.

In this sample, this clonotype turned up many times. The V gene is TRBV11-2, the J gene TRBJ2-3, with a possible D match to TRBD1 (6 bases). The germline V gene encodes CDR1 SGHAT and CDR2 FQNNGV. V was cut by 5 bases and J by 4 bases, with 13 bases left in between. The CDR3 runs to 14 residues. CDR3 nucleotides: TGTGCCAGCAGCGCCCGAAGGACAGCAGATACGCAGTATTTT. This gives the protein CASSARRTADTQYF.

V is TRBV11-1 and J is TRBJ2-5, with D unclear. Germline-derived CDR1 and CDR2 are SGHAT and FQDESV (reference sequence). The CDR3 has 13 amino acids. V lost 1 base to trimming and J lost 5 bases, with 8 bases between them. CDR3 coding DNA: TGTGCCAGCAGCTTAGGTCACCGGGAGACCCAGTACTTC. Protein: CASSLGHRETQYF.

This clonotype was detected ten times or more. The chain employs TRBV20-1 and TRBJ2-2, with D possibly TRBD1 on 5 matching bases. The V end lost 0 bases, the J end lost 5 bases, and 10 bases lay between the germline ends. The CDR3 sequence is 14 residues long. Germline V gene data show CDR1 as DFQATT and CDR2 as SNEGSKA (reference sequence). CDR3 DNA sequence: TGCAGTGCTAGAGACAGGGTGCGAACCGGGGAGCTGTTTTTT. Translated, it gives CSARDRVRTGELFF.

Turning to this clonotype: A read error may explain this, as a much larger clone is one base away. This rearrangement joins TRBV29-1 to TRBJ2-3; D is undetermined. The CDR3 loop spans 14 amino acids. CDR1 and CDR2 (germline): SQVTM, ANQGSEA. V was shortened by 0 bases and J by 2 bases, with 9 bases between the two germline ends. The CDR3 region has the DNA TGCAGCGTTGAAGATGGAACACTCACAGATACGCAGTATTTT. Its protein product is CSVEDGTLTDTQYF.

This clonotype was recorded at least ten times. The rearrangement links TRBV10-3 to TRBJ2-1; perhaps TRBD2 as D (5 bases). V gave up 7 bases and J gave up 4 bases, with 17 bases separating them. This CDR3 spans 15 amino acids. Germline V gives CDR1 ENHRY, CDR2 SYGVKD. In DNA, the CDR3 is TGTGCCATCACTGCCGGGAACGGGTTTTACAATGAGCAGTTCTTC. The encoded protein is CAITAGNGFYNEQFF.

This clonotype was recorded at least ten times. The rearrangement links TRBV7-3 to TRBJ1-1, with D maybe TRBD1 (6 bases). V was shortened by 2 bases and J by 0 bases, with 10 bases between the two germline ends. The CDR3 sequence is 15 residues long. From germline, CDR1 is SGHTA and CDR2 FQGTGA. CDR3 residues: CASSLWGGLNTEAFF. CDR3 nucleotide sequence: TGTGCCAGCAGCTTATGGGGGGGCCTGAACACTGAAGCTTTCTTT.

This clonotype was seen ten or more times. The chain couples TRBV12-3 or TRBV12-4 to TRBJ1-4, with D perhaps matching TRBD1 (5 bases). V was clipped by 5 bases and J by 5 bases, with 12 bases between them. The CDR3 extends over 14 amino acids. Written as DNA, the CDR3 is TGTGCCAGCAGTCGCGGAGGGGCGAATGAAAAACTGTTTTTT. Its translation: CASSRGGANEKLFF.

Note on this clonotype: A much larger clone differs by one base, so this may be a read error. The CDR3 does not end in the conserved phenylalanine or tryptophan, so this is likely a read error. The chain couples TRBV7-6 to TRBJ2-1; TRBD1 is a possible D gene (5 bases). V was cut by 5 bases and J by 5 bases, with 19 bases left in between. The CDR3 consists of 16 residues. Looked up from germline, CDR1 is SGHVS and CDR2 is FNYEAQ. The CDR3 loop reads CASSAKWAGNNNEQFV. The DNA of the CDR3 is TGTGCCAGCAGCGCTAAATGGGCAGGGAACAACAATGAGCAGTTCGTC.

This clonotype was observed at least ten times. The J gene is TRBJ1-5, the V gene TRBV6-5; 10 bases are a match to TRBD1. Germline values: CDR1 MNHEY, CDR2 SVGAGI. The V gene end was trimmed by 6 bases and the J gene end by 0 bases; junction bases not matched to a gene: 17. This CDR3 contains 20 residues. CDR3 coding DNA: TGTGCCAGCAGCCCGACGGGACAGGGGAGAGGGTTGGATAGCAATCAGCCCCAGCATTTT. Residues: CASSPTGQGRGLDSNQPQHF.

This clonotype has a count of ten or more. The V call is TRBV6-1, the J call TRBJ1-1; 10 nucleotides match TRBD1. This CDR3 comprises 17 residues. J was trimmed by 0 bases and V by 2 bases; bases with no gene match: 6. Looked up from germline, CDR1 is MNHNS and CDR2 is SASEGT. This CDR3 reads CASSEPRQGAMNTEAFF. The CDR3 nucleotides read TGTGCCAGCAGTGAACCTAGACAGGGGGCTATGAACACTGAAGCTTTCTTT.

This clonotype was detected many times. A junction end diverges from the germline sequence, so it may reflect a read error. This CDR3 is CASSRRTSGESWF. CDR3 DNA sequence: TGTGCCAGCTCACGCCGGACTAGCGGGGAGAGTTGGTTC. This chain joins TRBV18 and TRBJ2-1; TRBD2 matches 12 bases. In germline, CDR1 is KGHSH, CDR2 LQKENI. This CDR3 spans 13 amino acids.

This clonotype was detected ten times or more. CDR3 loop: CAWSVRSGDTFYNEQFF. The CDR3 DNA reads as TGTGCCTGGAGTGTACGCTCGGGGGACACCTTCTACAATGAGCAGTTCTTC. This rearrangement joins TRBV30 to TRBJ2-1; either TRBD1 or TRBD2 may fit D (6 bases each). The length of the CDR3 is 17 residues. The V end lost 0 bases, the J end lost 3 bases, and 18 bases lay between the germline ends. Germline CDR1 and CDR2: GTSNPN and SVGIG (reference sequence).

The chain uses TRBV9 and TRBJ2-2, with 12 bases that match TRBD2. The J segment lost 4 bases and the V segment lost 4 bases, leaving 14 bases of the junction unmatched. Germline-derived CDR1 and CDR2 are SGDLS and YYNGEE. This CDR3 region has 19 residues. This CDR3 is CASSPLALAGGRGTGELFF. The CDR3 region has the DNA TGTGCCAGCAGCCCCCTTGCGCTAGCGGGGGGGCGGGGCACCGGGGAGCTGTTTTTT.

In this sample, this clonotype turned up many times. The chain joins TRBV28 to TRBJ1-5; 10 nucleotides align to TRBD1. Trimming cost V 7 bases and J 5 bases; bases outside gene matches: 11. CDR3 length: 16 residues. Germline V gene sequence: CDR1 MDHEN, CDR2 SYDVKM. CDR3 DNA sequence: TGTGCCAGCACCACCCTGGGGACAGGGGCATATCAGCCCCAGCATTTT. This gives the protein CASTTLGTGAYQPQHF.

This clonotype was recorded once. A much larger clone lies a single base off, so this may be a read error. This chain connects TRBV10-3 to TRBJ1-6, with a possible D match to TRBD1 (5 bases). The germline V and J ends were trimmed by 5 bases and 7 bases, with 6 bases remaining between them. This CDR3 is built from 12 residues. Germline V CDR1 and CDR2: ENHRY, SYGVKD. The CDR3: CAISHRNSPLHF. The CDR3 bases are TGTGCCATCAGTCACAGGAATTCACCCCTCCACTTT.